These 4 T cell receptor beta chains came from one sample sequenced in a study of low-dose radiotherapy and immunotherapy resistance in tumors. The time point was: before trial treatment. First-strand cDNA relied on TRAV- and TRBV-specific primers spanning alpha and beta chains. Both a constant-region primer and a V-primer adapter served to amplify TCRs across about 20 PCR cycles. TCRdb re-analysed the reads in MiXCR, keeping a single row per CDR3 protein. Counted here are tens of thousands of distinct CDR3 sequences, about 25% occurring once; the ten biggest clones make up 6.5% to 8%. The sample was PBMCs, taken before treatment. These receptors were taken from a male donor with rectosigmoid adenocarcinoma.

This clonotype came up many times. The J gene is TRBJ2-3, the V gene TRBV29-1; D is perhaps TRBD1 (6 bases). With 6 bases removed from V and 2 bases from J, the gap between germline ends came to 15 bases. The CDR3 extends over 14 amino acids. CDR1 SQVTM and CDR2 ANQGSEA come from the germline V gene. The CDR3 nucleotides read TGCAGCGTAAGACCGACAGGATTCACAGATACGCAGTATTTT. It is translated as CSVRPTGFTDTQYF.

Many counts were recorded for this clonotype. The rearrangement links TRBV12-3 or TRBV12-4 to TRBJ1-3; the D gene is possibly TRBD1 (5 bases). The CDR3 extends over 16 amino acids. V was trimmed by 3 bases and J by 2 bases, leaving 14 bases between them. The CDR3 loop reads CASSFPGGPTGNTIYF. CDR3 DNA sequence: TGTGCCAGCAGTTTTCCGGGGGGTCCCACTGGAAACACCATATATTTT.

On this clonotype: This likely stems from a read error, as it lies one base from a far larger clone. The chain employs TRBV6-4 and TRBJ1-1; no definite D call. Germline V lookup: CDR1 MRHNA, CDR2 SNTAGT. V lost 10 bases, J lost 3 bases, and 21 bases lay in between. This CDR3 has 15 amino acids. DNA of the CDR3: TGTGCCACCCAGTTAGGTGGCAGAGTTTACACTGAAGCTTTCTTT. This encodes CATQLGGRVYTEAFF.

Details on this clonotype: A far larger clone differs by one base, so this is likely a read error. The rearrangement links TRBV11-3 to TRBJ2-1; no definite D call. The germline CDR1 and CDR2 sequences are SGHNT and YENEEA. The V end lost 5 bases, the J end lost 0 bases, and 14 bases lay between the germline ends. The CDR3 length is 16 residues. CDR3 protein: CASSAEATYSYNEQFF. In DNA form, the CDR3 reads TGTGCCAGCAGCGCCGAGGCCACCTACTCCTACAATGAGCAGTTCTTC.